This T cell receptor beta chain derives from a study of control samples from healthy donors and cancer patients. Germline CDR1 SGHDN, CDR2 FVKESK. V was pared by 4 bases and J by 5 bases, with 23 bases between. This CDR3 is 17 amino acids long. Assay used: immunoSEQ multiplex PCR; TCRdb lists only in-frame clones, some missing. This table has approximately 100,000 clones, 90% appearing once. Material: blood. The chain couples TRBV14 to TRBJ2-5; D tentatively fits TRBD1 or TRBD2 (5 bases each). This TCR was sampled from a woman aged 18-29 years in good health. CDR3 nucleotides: TGTGCCAGCAGCCTTGCATGGGACCCTCGACTCGAGGAGACCCAGTACTTC. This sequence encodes CASSLAWDPRLEETQYF.